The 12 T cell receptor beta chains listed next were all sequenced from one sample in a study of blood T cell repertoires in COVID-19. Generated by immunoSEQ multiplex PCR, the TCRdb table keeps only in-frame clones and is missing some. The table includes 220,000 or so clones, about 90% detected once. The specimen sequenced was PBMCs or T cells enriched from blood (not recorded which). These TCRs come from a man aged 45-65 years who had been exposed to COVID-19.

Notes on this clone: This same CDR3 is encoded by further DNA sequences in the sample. CDR3 amino acids: CASSPGTANTEAFF. The CDR3, as DNA: TGTGCCAGCAGTCCGGGGACAGCGAACACTGAAGCTTTCTTT. The chain links TRBV28 to TRBJ1-1, with 7 bases matching TRBD1. The CDR3 runs 14 residues. Germline V gene sequence: CDR1 MDHEN, CDR2 SYDVKM. V dropped 5 bases and J dropped 1; count of bases not matched to a gene: 4. The full variable domain, with the rest looked up from reference TRBV28 and TRBJ1-1, is DVKVTQSSRYLVKRTGEKVFLECVQDMDHENMFWYRQDPGLGLRLIYFSYDVKMKEKGDIPEGYSVSREKKERFSLILESASTNQTSMYLCASSPGTANTEAFFGQGTRLTVV.

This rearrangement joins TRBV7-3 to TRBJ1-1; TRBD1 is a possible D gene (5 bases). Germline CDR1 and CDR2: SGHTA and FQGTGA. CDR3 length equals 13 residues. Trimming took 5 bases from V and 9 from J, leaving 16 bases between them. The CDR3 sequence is CASSKSGAAKAFF. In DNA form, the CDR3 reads TGTGCCAGCAGCAAAAGCGGGGCCGCAAAAGCTTTCTTT.

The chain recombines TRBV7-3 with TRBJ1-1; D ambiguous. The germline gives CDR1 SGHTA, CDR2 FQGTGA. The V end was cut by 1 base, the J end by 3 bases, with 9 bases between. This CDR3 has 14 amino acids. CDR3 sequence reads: CASSLRREDTEAFF. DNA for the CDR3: TGTGCCAGCAGCTTAAGACGGGAAGACACTGAAGCTTTCTTT.

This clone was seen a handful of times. CDR3 coding DNA: TGCGCCAGCAGCCCGGGACAGACTAACTATGGCTACACCTTC. Its protein is CASSPGQTNYGYTF. This chain uses TRBV5-1 with TRBJ1-2, with 7 bases matching TRBD1. Germline loops: CDR1 SGHRS, CDR2 YFSETQ. V was clipped by 4 bases and J by 0 bases; unmatched bases: 3. The CDR3 consists of 14 residues.

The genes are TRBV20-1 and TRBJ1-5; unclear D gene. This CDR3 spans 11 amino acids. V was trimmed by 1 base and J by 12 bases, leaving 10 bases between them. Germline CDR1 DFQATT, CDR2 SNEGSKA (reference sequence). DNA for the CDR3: TGCAGTGCTAGAGTCGGGGTGGTCCAGCATTTT. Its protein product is CSARVGVVQHF.

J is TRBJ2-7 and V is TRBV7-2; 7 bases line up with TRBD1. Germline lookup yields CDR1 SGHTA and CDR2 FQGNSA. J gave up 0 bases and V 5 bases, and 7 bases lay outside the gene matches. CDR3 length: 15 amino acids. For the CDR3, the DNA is TGTGCCAGCAGCCTCACGGGACAGAGCTCCTACGAGCAGTACGTC. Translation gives CASSLTGQSSYEQYV.

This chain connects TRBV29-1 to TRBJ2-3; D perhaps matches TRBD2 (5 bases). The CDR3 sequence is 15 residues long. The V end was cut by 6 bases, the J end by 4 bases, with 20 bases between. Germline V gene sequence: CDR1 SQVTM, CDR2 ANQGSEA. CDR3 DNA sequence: TGCAGCGTCCTTCCGGGGAATAGAGAGCCAGATACGCAGTATTTT. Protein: CSVLPGNREPDTQYF.

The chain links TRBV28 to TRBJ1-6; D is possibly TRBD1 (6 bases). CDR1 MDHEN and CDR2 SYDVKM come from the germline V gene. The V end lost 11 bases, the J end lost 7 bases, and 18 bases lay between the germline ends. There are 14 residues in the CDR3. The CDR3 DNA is TGTGCCGGCCAACAGGGCGTATCGAATTCACCCCTCCACTTT. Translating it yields CAGQQGVSNSPLHF.

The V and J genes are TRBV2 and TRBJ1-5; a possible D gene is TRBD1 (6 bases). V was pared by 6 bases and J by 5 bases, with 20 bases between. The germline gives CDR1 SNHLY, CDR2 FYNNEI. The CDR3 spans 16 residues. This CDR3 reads CASSSLTGFRDQPQHF. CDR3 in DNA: TGTGCCAGCAGCTCTCTCACAGGGTTTCGGGATCAGCCCCAGCATTTT.

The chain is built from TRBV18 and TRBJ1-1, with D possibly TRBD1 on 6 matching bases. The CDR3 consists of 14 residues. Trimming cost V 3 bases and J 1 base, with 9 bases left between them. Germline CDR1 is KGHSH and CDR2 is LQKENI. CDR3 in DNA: TGTGCCAGCTCACCGGGGGCGAGGAACACTGAAGCTTTCTTT. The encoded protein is CASSPGARNTEAFF.

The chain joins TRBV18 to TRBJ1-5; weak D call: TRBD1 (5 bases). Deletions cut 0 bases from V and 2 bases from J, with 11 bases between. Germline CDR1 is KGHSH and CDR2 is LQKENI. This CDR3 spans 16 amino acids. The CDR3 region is CASSPPGVMGNQPQHF. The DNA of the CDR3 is TGTGCCAGCTCACCACCAGGGGTCATGGGCAATCAGCCCCAGCATTTT.

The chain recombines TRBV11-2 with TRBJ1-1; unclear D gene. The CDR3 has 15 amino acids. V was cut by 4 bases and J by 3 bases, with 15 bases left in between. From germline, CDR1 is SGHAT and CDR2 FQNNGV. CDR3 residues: CASSSAYSGYTEAFF. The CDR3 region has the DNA TGTGCCAGCAGCTCCGCTTATTCGGGGTACACTGAAGCTTTCTTT.